The rows below give T cell receptor beta chains drawn from one sample of a study of T cell repertoires in cytomegalovirus infection. TCRdb redid the calling of the reads with MiXCR, one entry per CDR3 protein. Among approximately 140,000 distinct CDR3 sequences, about 6% were seen once, and the ten largest hold 15% to 20%. Sequenced: PBMCs. All receptors come from a human donor in good health (CMV status not recorded). Some clones in this sample may be carry-over from other donors' samples. Each CDR3 is given with its conserved first and last residue. The order of the fields is D gene, clone size, V gene, J gene, CDR3 protein, CDR3 DNA. A D gene is named only where the DNA matches it firmly. Where a row states a size, it is once, few, many or the class of an expanded clone; other rows omit it.

>.|many|TRBV5-5|TRBJ1-1
CASSPRDWVNTEAFF
TGTGCCAGCAGCCCTAGGGACTGGGTGAACACTGAAGCTTTCTTT
>.|.|TRBV20-1|TRBJ2-1
CTSGGSYNEQFF
TGCACTTCCGGGGGCTCCTACAATGAGCAGTTCTTC
>.|few|TRBV7-2|TRBJ2-3
CASSPLTDVDTQYF
TGTGCCAGCAGCCCCCTGACAGACGTAGATACGCAGTATTTT
>.|many|TRBV7-8|TRBJ2-5
CASSPTSRTAWETQYF
TGTGCCAGCAGCCCTACCTCCCGAACGGCGTGGGAGACCCAGTACTTC
>TRBD1|many|TRBV28|TRBJ1-5
CASSLYRDRGNQPQHF
TGTGCCAGCAGTTTATACCGGGACAGGGGCAATCAGCCCCAGCATTTT
>.|many|TRBV18|TRBJ2-7
CASSGGTLGGYEQYF
TGTGCCAGCTCAGGTGGCACCCTCGGTGGCTACGAGCAGTACTTC
>.|few|TRBV30|TRBJ1-5
CAWSESSNQPQHF
TGTGCCTGGAGTGAAAGTAGCAATCAGCCCCAGCATTTT
>.|few|TRBV6-1|TRBJ1-3
CASSWSSGNTIYF
TGTGCCAGCAGTTGGAGCTCTGGAAACACCATATATTTT
>TRBD1|many|TRBV7-2|TRBJ1-1
CASSLAGQGSEAFF
TGTGCCAGCAGCTTAGCGGGACAGGGCTCTGAAGCTTTCTTT
>TRBD1|few|TRBV15|TRBJ1-2
CATSRDFTGTGGYTF
TGTGCCACCAGCAGAGACTTTACCGGGACAGGGGGGTACACCTTC
>.|.|TRBV29-1|TRBJ2-2
CSAGGGANTGELFF
TGCAGCGCCGGAGGCGGGGCGAACACCGGGGAGCTGTTTTTT
>TRBD1|many|TRBV7-2|TRBJ1-2
CASSPGGSHYGYTF
TGTGCCAGCAGCCCAGGGGGCTCTCATTATGGCTACACCTTC
>TRBD2|many|TRBV12-5|TRBJ2-1
CASGSSGGDGPFF
TGTGCTAGTGGTTCAAGCGGGGGGGACGGTCCGTTCTTC
>TRBD1|many|TRBV7-2|TRBJ1-2
CASGGGGSNYGYTF
TGTGCCTCCGGAGGAGGGGGCTCTAACTATGGCTACACCTTC
>.|few|TRBV10-3|TRBJ2-2
CAISERTASRTGELFF
TGTGCCATCAGTGAGAGAACAGCGTCGCGCACCGGGGAGCTGTTTTTT
>.|.|TRBV5-6|TRBJ1-2
CASSPGTEDYGYTF
TGTGCCAGCAGCCCCGGGACGGAAGACTATGGCTACACCTTC
>.|many|TRBV7-2|TRBJ2-6
CASSQTGGAGANVLTF
TGTGCCAGCAGTCAAACAGGGGGGGCCGGGGCCAACGTCCTGACTTTC
>.|many|TRBV19|TRBJ2-3
CASSSAADTQYF
TGTGCCAGTAGTTCGGCGGCAGATACGCAGTATTTT
>.|many|TRBV7-2|TRBJ2-5
CASRSAGQETQYF
TGTGCCAGCAGATCCGCGGGGCAAGAGACCCAGTACTTC
>.|many|TRBV9|TRBJ2-5
CASSVWGQETQYF
TGTGCCAGCAGCGTATGGGGGCAAGAGACCCAGTACTTC
>.|.|TRBV3-1|TRBJ2-1
CASSQGYEFFNEQFF
TGTGCCAGCAGCCAAGGCTACGAATTCTTTAATGAGCAGTTCTTC
>TRBD1|many|TRBV2|TRBJ2-7
CASRAEDRDEQYF
TGTGCCAGCAGAGCCGAAGACAGGGACGAGCAGTACTTC
>TRBD2|many|TRBV7-2|TRBJ2-7
CASRNTRGAPYEQYF
TGTGCCAGCAGGAACACGCGGGGGGCGCCCTACGAGCAGTACTTC
>TRBD1|many|TRBV12-3/TRBV12-4|TRBJ2-7
CASSLWTGNTYEQYF
TGTGCCAGCAGTCTATGGACAGGGAATACCTACGAGCAGTACTTC
>.|many|TRBV20-1|TRBJ2-1
CSAPYRADEQFF
TGCAGTGCTCCCTACAGGGCGGATGAGCAGTTCTTC
>.|medium-sized|TRBV20-1|TRBJ2-2
CSAREGYDTGELFF
TGCAGTGCTAGAGAGGGCTATGACACCGGGGAGCTGTTTTTT
>.|few|TRBV7-9|TRBJ1-1
CASSLDGRSNTEAFF
TGTGCCAGCAGCTTAGATGGCAGGTCGAACACTGAAGCTTTCTTT
>TRBD1|many|TRBV7-8|TRBJ2-7
CASSLAGDRLPYEQYF
TGTGCCAGCAGCCTTGCCGGGGACAGACTTCCCTACGAGCAGTACTTC
>.|many|TRBV5-4|TRBJ1-1
CASRSGGPVNTEAFF
TGTGCCAGCCGATCGGGGGGGCCCGTGAACACTGAAGCTTTCTTT